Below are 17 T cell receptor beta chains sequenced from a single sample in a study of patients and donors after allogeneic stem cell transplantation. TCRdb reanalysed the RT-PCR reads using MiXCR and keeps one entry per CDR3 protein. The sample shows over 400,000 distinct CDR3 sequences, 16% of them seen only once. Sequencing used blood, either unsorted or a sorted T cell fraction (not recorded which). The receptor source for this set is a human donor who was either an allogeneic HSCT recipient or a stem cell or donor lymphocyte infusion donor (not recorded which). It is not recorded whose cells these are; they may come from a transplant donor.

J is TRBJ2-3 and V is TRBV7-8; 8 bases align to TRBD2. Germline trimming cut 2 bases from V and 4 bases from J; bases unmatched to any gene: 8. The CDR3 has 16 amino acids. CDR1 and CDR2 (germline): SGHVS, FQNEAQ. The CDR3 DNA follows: TGTGCCAGCAGCTTAATCCGGGGGGGCCTGGCAGATACGCAGTATTTT. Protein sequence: CASSLIRGGLADTQYF.

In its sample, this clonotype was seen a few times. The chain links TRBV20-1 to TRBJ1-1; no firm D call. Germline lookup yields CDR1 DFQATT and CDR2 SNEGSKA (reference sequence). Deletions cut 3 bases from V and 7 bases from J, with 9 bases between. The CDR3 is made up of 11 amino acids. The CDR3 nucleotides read TGCAGTGCTAGTCAAAGCCATGAAGCTTTCTTT. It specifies CSASQSHEAFF.

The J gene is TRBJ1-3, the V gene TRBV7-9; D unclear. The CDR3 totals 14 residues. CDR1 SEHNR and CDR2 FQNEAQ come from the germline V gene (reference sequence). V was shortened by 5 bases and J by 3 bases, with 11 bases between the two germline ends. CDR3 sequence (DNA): TGTGCCAGCAGCAGGTCGACAAGTGGAAACACCATATATTTT. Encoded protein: CASSRSTSGNTIYF. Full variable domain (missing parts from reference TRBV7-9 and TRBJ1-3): DTGVSQNPRHKITKRGQNVTFRCDPISEHNRLYWYRQTLGQGPEFLTYFQNEAQLEKSRLLSDRFSAERPKGSFSTLEIQRTEQGDSAMYLCASSRSTSGNTIYFGEGSWLTVV.

CDR3 DNA: TGCGCCAGCAGCTTGGGTAGGGGACAGCTCTACGAGCAGTACTTC. This translates into CASSLGRGQLYEQYF. The V and J genes are TRBV5-1 and TRBJ2-7; 7 nucleotides agree with TRBD1. The ends lost 0 bases at V and 3 bases at J; junction bases unmatched: 6. The V gene's germline CDR1 is SGHRS and CDR2 YFSETQ. The CDR3 sequence is 15 residues long. Filled out from reference TRBV5-1 and TRBJ2-7, the complete variable domain reads KAGVTQTPRYLIKTRGQQVTLSCSPISGHRSVSWYQQTPGQGLQFLFEYFSETQRNKGNFPGRFSGRQFSNSRSEMNVSTLELGDSALYLCASSLGRGQLYEQYFGPGTRLTVT.

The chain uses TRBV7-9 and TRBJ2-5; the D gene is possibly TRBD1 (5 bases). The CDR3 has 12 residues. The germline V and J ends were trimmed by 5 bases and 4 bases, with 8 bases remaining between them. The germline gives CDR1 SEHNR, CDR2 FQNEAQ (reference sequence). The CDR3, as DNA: TGTGCCAGCAGCGACAGAGGAGAGACCCAGTACTTC. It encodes CASSDRGETQYF.

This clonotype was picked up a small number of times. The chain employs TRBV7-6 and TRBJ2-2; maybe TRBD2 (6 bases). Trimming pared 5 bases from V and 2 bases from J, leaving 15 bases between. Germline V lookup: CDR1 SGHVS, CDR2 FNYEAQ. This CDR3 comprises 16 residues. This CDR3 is CASSPARAGNTGELFF. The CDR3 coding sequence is TGTGCCAGCAGCCCCGCACGAGCGGGTAACACCGGGGAGCTGTTTTTT.

CDR3 DNA sequence: TGTGCCAGCAGCTCCGGGGGGGGCCCCGGTAGCAATCAGCCCCAGCATTTT. Amino acid sequence: CASSSGGGPGSNQPQHF. The chain is built from TRBV6-1 and TRBJ1-5; TRBD1 might be the D (6 bases). Trimming left V 6 bases short and J 0 bases short, with 18 bases between. Germline CDR1 is MNHNS and CDR2 is SASEGT. The CDR3 is 17 residues long.

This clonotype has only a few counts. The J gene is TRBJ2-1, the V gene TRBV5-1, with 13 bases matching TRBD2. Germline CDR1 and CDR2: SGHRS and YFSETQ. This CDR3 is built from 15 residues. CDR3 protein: CGSTELAGGPNEQFF. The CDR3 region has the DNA TGCGGAAGCACCGAACTAGCGGGAGGGCCAAATGAGCAGTTCTTC.

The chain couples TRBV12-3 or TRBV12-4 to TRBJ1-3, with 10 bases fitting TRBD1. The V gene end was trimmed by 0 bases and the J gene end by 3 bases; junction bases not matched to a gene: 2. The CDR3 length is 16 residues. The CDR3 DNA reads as TGTGCCAGCAGTTTAGCGGGGACAGGGGTTGGAAACACCATATATTTT. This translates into CASSLAGTGVGNTIYF.

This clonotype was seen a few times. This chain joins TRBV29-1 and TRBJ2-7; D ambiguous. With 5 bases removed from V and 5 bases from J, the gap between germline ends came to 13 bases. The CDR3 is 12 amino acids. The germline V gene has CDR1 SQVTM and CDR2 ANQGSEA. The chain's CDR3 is CSVHRTTHEQYF. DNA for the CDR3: TGCAGCGTTCATAGAACGACCCACGAGCAGTACTTC.

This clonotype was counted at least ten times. The CDR3 loop reads CASSLGQGFYGYTF. The CDR3 nucleotides are TGTGCCAGCAGCTTGGGACAGGGCTTCTATGGCTACACCTTC. The genes are TRBV7-3 and TRBJ1-2, with 9 positions matching TRBD1. The CDR3 has 14 residues. The trim removed 3 bases at V and 4 bases at J, leaving 3 bases unmatched. The germline CDR1 and CDR2 sequences are SGHTA and FQGTGA. The full variable domain, its missing parts supplied by reference TRBV7-3 and TRBJ1-2, is GAGVSQTPSNKVTEKGKYVELRCDPISGHTALYWYRQSLGQGPEFLIYFQGTGAADDSGLPNDRFFAVRPEGSVSTLKIQRTERGDSAVYLCASSLGQGFYGYTFGSGTRLTVV.

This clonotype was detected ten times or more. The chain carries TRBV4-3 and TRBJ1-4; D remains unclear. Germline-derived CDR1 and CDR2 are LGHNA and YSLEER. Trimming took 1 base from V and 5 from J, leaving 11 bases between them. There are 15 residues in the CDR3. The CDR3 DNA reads TGCGCCAGCAGCCAAGGGGGTCGGAAAAATGAAAAACTGTTTTTT. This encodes CASSQGGRKNEKLFF.

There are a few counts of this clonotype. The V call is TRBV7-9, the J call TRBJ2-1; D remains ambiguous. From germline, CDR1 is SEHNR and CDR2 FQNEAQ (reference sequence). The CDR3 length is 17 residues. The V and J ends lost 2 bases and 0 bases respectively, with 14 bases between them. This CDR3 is CASSLPTDQSSYNEQFF. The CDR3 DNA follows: TGTGCCAGCAGCTTACCAACCGACCAGAGCTCCTACAATGAGCAGTTCTTC. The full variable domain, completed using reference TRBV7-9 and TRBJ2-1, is DTGVSQNPRHKITKRGQNVTFRCDPISEHNRLYWYRQTLGQGPEFLTYFQNEAQLEKSRLLSDRFSAERPKGSFSTLEIQRTEQGDSAMYLCASSLPTDQSSYNEQFFGPGTRLTVL.

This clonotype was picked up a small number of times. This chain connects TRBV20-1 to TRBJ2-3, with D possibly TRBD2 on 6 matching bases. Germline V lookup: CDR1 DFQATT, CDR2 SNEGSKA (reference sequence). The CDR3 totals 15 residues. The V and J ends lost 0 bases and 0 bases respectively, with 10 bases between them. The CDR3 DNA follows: TGCAGTGCTAGAGATGGGCGGGGTAGCACAGATACGCAGTATTTT. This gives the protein CSARDGRGSTDTQYF.

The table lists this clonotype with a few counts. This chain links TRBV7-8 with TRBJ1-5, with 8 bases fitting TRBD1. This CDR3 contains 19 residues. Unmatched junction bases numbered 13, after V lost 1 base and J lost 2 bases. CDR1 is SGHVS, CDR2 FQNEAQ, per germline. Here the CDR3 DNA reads TGTGCCAGCAGCTTAGGGAGGGGAACAGGGGGTCTGGGCAATCAGCCCCAGCATTTT. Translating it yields CASSLGRGTGGLGNQPQHF.

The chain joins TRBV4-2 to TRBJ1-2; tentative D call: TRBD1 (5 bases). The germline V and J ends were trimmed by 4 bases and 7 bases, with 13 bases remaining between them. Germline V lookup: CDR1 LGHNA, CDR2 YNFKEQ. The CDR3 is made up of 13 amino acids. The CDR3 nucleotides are TGTGCCAGCAGCCCCCTACAGGAGTTTGGCTACACCTTC. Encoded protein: CASSPLQEFGYTF.

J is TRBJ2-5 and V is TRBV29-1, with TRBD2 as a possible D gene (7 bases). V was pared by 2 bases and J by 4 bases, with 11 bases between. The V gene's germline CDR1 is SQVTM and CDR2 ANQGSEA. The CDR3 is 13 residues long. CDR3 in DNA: TGCAGCGTTGAACGGGGGGCCGGAGAGACCCAGTACTTC. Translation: CSVERGAGETQYF.